These 24 T cell receptor beta chains were all obtained from the same sample, sequenced in a study of T cell responses to AZD1222 COVID-19 vaccine. The data were produced by immunoSEQ multiplex PCR, yet TCRdb's version contains in-frame clones alone and is incomplete. Of more than 60,000 clones in the sample, roughly 85% were seen once. Sequencing was performed on peripheral blood, taken on day 0 of AZD1222 vaccination. The receptors come from an adult in good health.

The rearrangement joins TRBV3-1 (or the pseudogene TRBV3-2) to TRBJ2-7, with TRBD1 as a possible D gene (6 bases). Trimming cost V 4 bases and J 0 bases, with 13 bases left between them. In germline, CDR1 is LGHDT, CDR2 YNNKEL (reference sequence). CDR3 length: 15 amino acids. The CDR3 loop is CASSRGGRSSYEQYF. CDR3 sequence (DNA): TGTGCCAGCAGCCGAGGGGGTAGGAGCTCCTACGAGCAGTACTTC.

This clone was seen once. The chain couples TRBV10-1 to TRBJ2-7; 10 bases are a match to TRBD2. Per the germline V gene, CDR1 is WNHNN and CDR2 is SYGVQD (reference sequence). The CDR3 totals 15 residues. V lost 6 bases, J lost 3 bases, and 8 bases stayed unmatched. The CDR3 region is CASRSLAGNHYEQYF. The CDR3 DNA reads TGCGCCAGCAGGTCACTAGCGGGGAACCACTACGAGCAGTACTTC.

The chain employs TRBV5-6 and TRBJ1-6; 8 bases map to TRBD1. V was pared by 1 base and J by 6 bases, with 9 bases of the junction left unmatched. This CDR3 region has 17 residues. Germline V gene lookup returns CDR1 SGHDT and CDR2 YYEEEE. The CDR3 DNA sequence: TGTGCCAGCAGCTTGAGGGTCAGGACAGGGCGTAATTCACCCCTCCACTTT. Translation: CASSLRVRTGRNSPLHF.

The gene calls are TRBV5-1 and TRBJ1-2, with D uncertain. CDR3 length equals 15 residues. Germline CDR1 SGHRS, CDR2 YFSETQ. The germline V and J ends were trimmed by 0 bases and 5 bases, with 14 bases remaining between them. CDR3: CASSLEGPLLYGYTF. The CDR3, as DNA: TGCGCCAGCAGCTTGGAGGGCCCCCTCCTATATGGCTACACCTTC.

This clone was counted a single time. The rearrangement links TRBV5-8 to TRBJ1-5, with D possibly being TRBD1 (5 bases). The germline V and J ends were trimmed by 0 bases and 0 bases, with 16 bases remaining between them. This CDR3 has 18 amino acids. Germline-derived CDR1 and CDR2 are SGHTS and YDEGEE. The CDR3 coding sequence is TGTGCCAGCAGCTTGGTCGGGCGGAGGGGCTATAGCAATCAGCCCCAGCATTTT. This sequence encodes CASSLVGRRGYSNQPQHF.

J is TRBJ2-3 and V is TRBV28; TRBD2 matches at 9 bases. Per the germline V gene, CDR1 is MDHEN and CDR2 is SYDVKM. Trimming at V came to 5 bases and at J to 1 base, leaving 4 bases not matched to a gene. This CDR3 comprises 15 residues. The CDR3 bases are TGTGCCAGCAGTCCCAGCGGGGGGCGCACAGATACGCAGTATTTT. Amino acid sequence: CASSPSGGRTDTQYF.

The rearrangement uses TRBV5-1 and TRBJ1-4; D ambiguous. Germline-derived CDR1 and CDR2 are SGHRS and YFSETQ. There are 15 residues in the CDR3. The V end was cut by 3 bases, the J end by 3 bases, with 12 bases between. CDR3 protein: CASSSLSHANEKLFF. CDR3 nucleotides: TGCGCCAGCAGCTCCCTGAGTCATGCTAATGAAAAACTGTTTTTT.

The chain employs TRBV2 and TRBJ1-5; TRBD1 is a possible D gene (6 bases). The CDR3 consists of 18 residues. The V end lost 4 bases, the J end lost 3 bases, and 22 bases lay between the germline ends. Germline CDR1 is SNHLY and CDR2 is FYNNEI. The CDR3 reads CASSVMGPTGQFNQPQHF. The DNA for the CDR3 is TGTGCCAGCAGTGTGATGGGACCTACAGGGCAGTTCAATCAGCCCCAGCATTTT.

The chain links TRBV12-3 or TRBV12-4 to TRBJ1-5, with D perhaps matching TRBD1 (6 bases). With 5 bases removed from V and 11 bases from J, the gap between germline ends came to 16 bases. CDR3 length equals 13 residues. The CDR3 sequence: CASSQRGGGTQHF. DNA for the CDR3: TGTGCCAGCAGTCAAAGGGGGGGTGGGACCCAGCATTTT.

The chain recombines TRBV10-3 with TRBJ1-1; a possible D gene is TRBD1 (5 bases). This CDR3 comprises 14 residues. Trimming took off 4 bases at V and 5 bases at J, with 14 bases between the two ends. Germline loops: CDR1 ENHRY, CDR2 SYGVKD. Here the CDR3 reads CAISVNRYWTEAFF. CDR3 DNA: TGTGCCATCAGTGTAAACAGGTATTGGACTGAAGCTTTCTTT.

V and J are TRBV14 and TRBJ1-2; no clear D gene. Germline CDR1 and CDR2: SGHDN and FVKESK. The CDR3 loop spans 14 amino acids. Trimming pared 0 bases from V and 0 bases from J, leaving 5 bases between. In nucleotides, the CDR3 is TGTGCCAGCAGCCAAGACTTAGCTAACTATGGCTACACCTTC. Its protein is CASSQDLANYGYTF.

This clone has more than one count but fewer than ten. This rearrangement joins TRBV6-5 to TRBJ2-1; D gene ambiguous. Between the trimmed V and J ends, which lost 0 bases and 10 bases, there was a span of 13 bases. This CDR3 contains 14 residues. Looked up from germline, CDR1 is MNHEY and CDR2 is SVGAGI. The CDR3 reads CASSYSFSFVEQFF. In DNA form, the CDR3 reads TGTGCCAGCAGTTACTCCTTCAGTTTTGTCGAGCAGTTCTTC.

The chain employs TRBV7-9 and TRBJ2-7; the D call may be TRBD1 or TRBD2 (5 bases each). V was shortened by 5 bases and J by 4 bases, with 12 bases between the two germline ends. Germline CDR1 and CDR2: SEHNR and FQNEAQ (reference sequence). The CDR3 sequence is 13 residues long. The CDR3 here is CASSPGRFYEQYF. The CDR3 coding sequence is TGTGCCAGCAGCCCGGGACGTTTTTACGAGCAGTACTTC.

V gene TRBV24-1 combines with J gene TRBJ2-1; D is uncertain. Trimming removed 3 bases at V and 7 bases at J, with 18 bases between. The CDR3 extends over 16 amino acids. The germline V gene has CDR1 KGHDR and CDR2 SFDVKD. This CDR3 reads CATSDLEARTRNEQFF. The CDR3 nucleotides read TGTGCCACCAGTGATCTAGAAGCCAGGACCCGGAATGAGCAGTTCTTC.

The rearrangement joins TRBV11-2 to TRBJ1-2, with TRBD1 matching over 7 bases. The germline V gene encodes CDR1 SGHAT and CDR2 FQNNGV. J gave up 4 bases and V 3 bases, and 5 bases lay outside the gene matches. The length of the CDR3 is 14 residues. CDR3 protein: CASSFDRAIYGYTF. The CDR3 coding sequence is TGTGCCAGCAGCTTCGACAGGGCGATCTATGGCTACACCTTC.

The chain is built from TRBV5-1 and TRBJ2-1, with a tentative D call TRBD2 (6 bases). Germline V gives CDR1 SGHRS, CDR2 YFSETQ. The CDR3 is 13 amino acids. V lost 4 bases and J lost 9, with 14 bases in between. The CDR3 DNA follows: TGCGCCAGCAGCCCGCCCCGGGGGTCTGAGCAGTTCTTC. Protein sequence: CASSPPRGSEQFF.

The genes are TRBV3-1 (or the pseudogene TRBV3-2) and TRBJ2-2; no reliable D call. Germline V lookup: CDR1 LGHDT, CDR2 YNNKEL (reference sequence). The CDR3 covers 14 residues. V was pared by 4 bases and J by 5 bases, with 11 bases between. This chain's CDR3 is CASSPNHKTGELFF. The CDR3 DNA reads as TGTGCCAGCAGCCCAAATCATAAGACCGGGGAGCTGTTTTTT.

The V and J genes are TRBV7-9 and TRBJ1-1; D might be TRBD1 (6 bases). The ends were cut back, 1 base at V and 0 bases at J, with 12 bases in the middle. CDR3 length: 16 amino acids. CDR1 is SEHNR, CDR2 FQNEAQ, per germline (reference sequence). The CDR3 loop is CASSLGSGALNTEAFF. CDR3 sequence (DNA): TGTGCCAGCAGCTTAGGTTCAGGGGCCTTGAACACTGAAGCTTTCTTT.

This rearrangement joins TRBV6-1 to TRBJ2-7; 8 nucleotides agree with TRBD1. With 1 base clipped from V and 6 bases from J, the junction kept 8 bases outside the gene matches. Per germline, CDR1 MNHNS and CDR2 SASEGT. CDR3 length: 15 amino acids. CDR3 region: CASSEERTGLGEQYF. CDR3 coding DNA: TGTGCCAGCAGTGAAGAACGGACAGGGCTGGGCGAGCAGTACTTC.

This clone was observed once. V usage is TRBV10-3 and J usage is TRBJ1-2; 7 bases match TRBD1. CDR3 length: 15 amino acids. The germline CDR1 and CDR2 sequences are ENHRY and SYGVKD. V gave up 5 bases and J gave up 5 bases; unmatched junction bases: 11. The CDR3 bases are TGTGCCATCAGTCAACACGAGACAGGGATGTATGGCTACACCTTC. Translating gives CAISQHETGMYGYTF.

In DNA form, the CDR3 reads TGTGCCAGCAGTGAAGCGCTGGCGGGGAGCTTGTACACCGGGGAGCTGTTTTTT. Its translation: CASSEALAGSLYTGELFF. The V and J genes are TRBV6-1 and TRBJ2-2, with D perhaps TRBD2 (6 bases). From germline, CDR1 is MNHNS and CDR2 SASEGT. Trimming took off 0 bases at V and 3 bases at J, with 17 bases between the two ends. This CDR3 spans 18 amino acids.

CDR3 bases: TGTGCCAGCACCGGGACCTCTCGTGAGCAGTTCTTC. As protein: CASTGTSREQFF. The chain links TRBV7-3 to TRBJ2-1; D tentatively reads TRBD1 or TRBD2 (5 bases each). This CDR3 is built from 12 residues. Trimming cost V 7 bases and J 9 bases, with 13 bases left between them. Per the germline V gene, CDR1 is SGHTA and CDR2 is FQGTGA.

The chain couples TRBV6-5 to TRBJ2-7; possible D gene TRBD1, 5 bases. This CDR3 region has 14 residues. Germline CDR1 is MNHEY and CDR2 is SVGAGI. With 5 bases removed from V and 0 bases from J, the gap between germline ends came to 11 bases. As DNA, the CDR3 is TGTGCCAGCAGTAGGGGCTTAAGCTCCTACGAGCAGTACTTC. It specifies CASSRGLSSYEQYF.

The gene calls are TRBV2 and TRBJ1-5; D is unclear. V lost 1 base to trimming and J lost 1 base, with 14 bases between them. The germline V gene has CDR1 SNHLY and CDR2 FYNNEI. This CDR3 is 17 amino acids long. CDR3 sequence: CASSEVRGRVSNQPQHF. CDR3 DNA sequence: TGTGCCAGCAGTGAAGTTCGGGGAAGGGTAAGCAATCAGCCCCAGCATTTT.